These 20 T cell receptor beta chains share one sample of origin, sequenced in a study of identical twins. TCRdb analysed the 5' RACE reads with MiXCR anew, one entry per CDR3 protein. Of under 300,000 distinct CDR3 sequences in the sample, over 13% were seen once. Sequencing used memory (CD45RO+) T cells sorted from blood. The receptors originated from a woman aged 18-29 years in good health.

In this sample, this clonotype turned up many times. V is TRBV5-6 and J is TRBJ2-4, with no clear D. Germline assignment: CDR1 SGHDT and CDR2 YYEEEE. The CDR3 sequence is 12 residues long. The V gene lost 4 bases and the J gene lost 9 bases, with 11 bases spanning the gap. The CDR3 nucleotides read TGTGCCAGCAGCCCGAGCCTTGGCATTCAGTACTTC. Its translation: CASSPSLGIQYF.

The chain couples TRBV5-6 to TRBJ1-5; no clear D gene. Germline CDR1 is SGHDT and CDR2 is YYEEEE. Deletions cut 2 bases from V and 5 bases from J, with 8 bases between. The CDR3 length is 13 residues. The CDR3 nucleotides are TGTGCCAGCAGCTTAGGACGTCATCAGCCCCAGCATTTT. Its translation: CASSLGRHQPQHF.

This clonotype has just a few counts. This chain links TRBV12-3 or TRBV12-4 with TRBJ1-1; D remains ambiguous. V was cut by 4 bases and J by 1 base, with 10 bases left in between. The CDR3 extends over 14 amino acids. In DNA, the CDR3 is TGTGCCAGCAGTTCGGAGACACGGAACACTGAAGCTTTCTTT. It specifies CASSSETRNTEAFF.

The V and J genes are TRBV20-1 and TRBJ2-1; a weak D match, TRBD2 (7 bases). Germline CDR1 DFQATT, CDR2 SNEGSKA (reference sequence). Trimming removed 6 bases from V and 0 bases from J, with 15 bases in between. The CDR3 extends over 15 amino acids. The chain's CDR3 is CSAFGGGGSYNEQFF. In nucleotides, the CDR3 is TGCAGTGCGTTTGGGGGCGGGGGCTCCTACAATGAGCAGTTCTTC.

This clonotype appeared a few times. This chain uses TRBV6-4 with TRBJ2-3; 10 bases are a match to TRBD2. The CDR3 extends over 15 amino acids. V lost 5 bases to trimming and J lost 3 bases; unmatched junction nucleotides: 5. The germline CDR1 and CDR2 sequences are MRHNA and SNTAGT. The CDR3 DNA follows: TGTGCCAGCAGTTCTTCTAGCGGGGGTACAGATACGCAGTATTTT. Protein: CASSSSSGGTDTQYF.

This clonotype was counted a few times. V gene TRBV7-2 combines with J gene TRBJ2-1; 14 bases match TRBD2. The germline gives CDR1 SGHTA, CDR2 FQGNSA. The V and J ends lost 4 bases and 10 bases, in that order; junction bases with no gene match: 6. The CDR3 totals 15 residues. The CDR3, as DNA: TGTGCCAGCAGCTCGGGGACTAGCGGGAGACGCGAGCAGTTCTTC. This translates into CASSSGTSGRREQFF.

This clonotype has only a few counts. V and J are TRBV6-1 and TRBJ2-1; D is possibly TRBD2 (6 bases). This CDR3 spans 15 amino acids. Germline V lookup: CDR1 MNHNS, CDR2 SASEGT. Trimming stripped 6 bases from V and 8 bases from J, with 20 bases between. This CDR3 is CASSVRRGSADEQFF. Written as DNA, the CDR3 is TGTGCCAGCAGCGTTAGGAGGGGAAGCGCGGATGAGCAGTTCTTC.

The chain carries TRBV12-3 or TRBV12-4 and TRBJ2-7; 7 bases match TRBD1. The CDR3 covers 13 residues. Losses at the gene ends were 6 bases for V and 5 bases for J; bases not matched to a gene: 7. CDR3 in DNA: TGTGCCAGCAGCCTGGACAGGAACCACGAGCAGTACTTC. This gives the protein CASSLDRNHEQYF.

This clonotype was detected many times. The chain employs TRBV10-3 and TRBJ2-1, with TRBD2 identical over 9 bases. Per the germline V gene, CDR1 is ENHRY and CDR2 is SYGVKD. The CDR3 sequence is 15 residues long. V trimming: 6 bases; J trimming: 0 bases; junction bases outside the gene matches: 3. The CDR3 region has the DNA TGTGCCATCAGGTCTAGCGGGGCCTCCTACAATGAGCAGTTCTTC. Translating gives CAIRSSGASYNEQFF.

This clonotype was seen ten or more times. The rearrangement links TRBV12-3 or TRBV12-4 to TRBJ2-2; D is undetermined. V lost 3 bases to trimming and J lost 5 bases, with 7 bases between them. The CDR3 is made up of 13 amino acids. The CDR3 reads CASSFQATGELFF. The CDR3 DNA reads TGTGCCAGCAGTTTCCAGGCAACCGGGGAGCTGTTTTTT.

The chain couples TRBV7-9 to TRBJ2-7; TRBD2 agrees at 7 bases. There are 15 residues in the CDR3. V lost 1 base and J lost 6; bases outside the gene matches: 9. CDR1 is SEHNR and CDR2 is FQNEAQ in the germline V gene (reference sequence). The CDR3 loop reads CASSLGAREGGEQYF. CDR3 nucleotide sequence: TGTGCCAGCAGCTTAGGGGCGAGGGAGGGAGGCGAGCAGTACTTC.

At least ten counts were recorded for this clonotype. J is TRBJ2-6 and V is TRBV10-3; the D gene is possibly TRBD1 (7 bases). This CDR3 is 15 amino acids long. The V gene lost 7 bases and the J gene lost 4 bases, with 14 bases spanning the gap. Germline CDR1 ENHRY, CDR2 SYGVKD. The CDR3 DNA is TGTGCCATCACCCCAGGGGGGCGAGGGGCCAACGTCCTGACTTTC. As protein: CAITPGGRGANVLTF.

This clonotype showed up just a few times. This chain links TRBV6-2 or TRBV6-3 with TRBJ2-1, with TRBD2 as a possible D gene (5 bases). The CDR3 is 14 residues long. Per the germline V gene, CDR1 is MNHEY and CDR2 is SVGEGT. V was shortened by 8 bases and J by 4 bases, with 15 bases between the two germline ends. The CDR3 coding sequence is TGTGCCAGCTCCCCTCACGCGGGTTACAATGAGCAGTTCTTC. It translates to CASSPHAGYNEQFF.

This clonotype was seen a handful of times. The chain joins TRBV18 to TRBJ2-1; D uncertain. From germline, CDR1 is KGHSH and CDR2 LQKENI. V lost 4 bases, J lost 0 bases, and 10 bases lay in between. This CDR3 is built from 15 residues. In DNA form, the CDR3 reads TGTGCCAGCTCACTCCAAAGTTCCTCCTACAATGAGCAGTTCTTC. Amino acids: CASSLQSSSYNEQFF.

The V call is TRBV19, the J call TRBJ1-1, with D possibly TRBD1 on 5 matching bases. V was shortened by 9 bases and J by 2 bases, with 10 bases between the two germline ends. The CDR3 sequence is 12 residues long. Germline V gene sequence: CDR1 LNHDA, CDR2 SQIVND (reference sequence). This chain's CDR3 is CASGTPNTEAFF. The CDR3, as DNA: TGTGCCAGCGGGACCCCCAACACTGAAGCTTTCTTT.

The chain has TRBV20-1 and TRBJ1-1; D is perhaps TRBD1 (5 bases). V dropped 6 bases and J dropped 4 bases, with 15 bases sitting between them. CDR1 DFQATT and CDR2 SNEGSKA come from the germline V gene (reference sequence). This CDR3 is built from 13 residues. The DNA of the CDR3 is TGCAGTGCCCAAGAGGGGTCGGGCACTGAAGCTTTCTTT. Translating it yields CSAQEGSGTEAFF.

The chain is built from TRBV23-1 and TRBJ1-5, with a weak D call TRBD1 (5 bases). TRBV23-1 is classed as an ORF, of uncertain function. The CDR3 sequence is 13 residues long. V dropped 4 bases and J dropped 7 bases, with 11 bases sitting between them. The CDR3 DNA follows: TGCGCCAGCAGTCGGGGGTCGGGACAGCCCCAGCATTTT. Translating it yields CASSRGSGQPQHF.

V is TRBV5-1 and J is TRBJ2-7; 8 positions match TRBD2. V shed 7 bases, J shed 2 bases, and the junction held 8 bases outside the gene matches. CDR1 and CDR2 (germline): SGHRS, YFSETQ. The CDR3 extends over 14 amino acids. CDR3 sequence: CASFPTSGAYEQYF. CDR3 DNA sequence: TGCGCCAGCTTCCCTACTAGCGGCGCCTACGAGCAGTACTTC.

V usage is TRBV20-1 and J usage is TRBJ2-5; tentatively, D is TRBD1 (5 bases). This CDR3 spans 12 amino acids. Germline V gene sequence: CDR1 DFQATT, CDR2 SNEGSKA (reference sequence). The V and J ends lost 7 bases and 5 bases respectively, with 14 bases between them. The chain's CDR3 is CSVLRAGETQYF. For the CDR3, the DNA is TGCAGTGTCCTCAGGGCCGGGGAGACCCAGTACTTC.

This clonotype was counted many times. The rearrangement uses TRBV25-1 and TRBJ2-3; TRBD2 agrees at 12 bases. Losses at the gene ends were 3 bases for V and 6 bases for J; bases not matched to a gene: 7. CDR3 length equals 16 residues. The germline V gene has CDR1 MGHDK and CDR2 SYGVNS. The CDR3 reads CASSDRLAGVLDTQYF. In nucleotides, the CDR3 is TGTGCCAGCAGTGACCGACTAGCGGGAGTTTTGGATACGCAGTATTTT.